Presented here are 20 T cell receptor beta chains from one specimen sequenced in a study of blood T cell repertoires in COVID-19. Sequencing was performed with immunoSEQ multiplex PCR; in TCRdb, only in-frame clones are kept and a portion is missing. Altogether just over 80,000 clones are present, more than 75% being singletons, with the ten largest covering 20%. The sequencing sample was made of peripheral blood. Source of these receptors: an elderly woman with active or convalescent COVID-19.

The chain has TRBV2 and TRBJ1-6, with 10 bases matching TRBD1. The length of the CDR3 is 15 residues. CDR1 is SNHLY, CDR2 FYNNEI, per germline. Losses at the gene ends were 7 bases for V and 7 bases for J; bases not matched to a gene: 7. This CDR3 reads CASKERTGGNSPLHF. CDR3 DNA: TGTGCCAGCAAAGAAAGGACAGGGGGAAATTCACCCCTCCACTTT.

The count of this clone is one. The CDR3 bases are TGTGCCAGCAGCACCGGACTAGCGGGGGGATCCTACAATGAGCAGTTCTTC. It is translated as CASSTGLAGGSYNEQFF. V gene TRBV7-2 combines with J gene TRBJ2-1; TRBD2 aligns across 14 bases. The CDR3 length is 17 residues. V shed 5 bases and J 1 base; nucleotides not matched to a gene: 4. The germline CDR1 and CDR2 sequences are SGHTA and FQGNSA.

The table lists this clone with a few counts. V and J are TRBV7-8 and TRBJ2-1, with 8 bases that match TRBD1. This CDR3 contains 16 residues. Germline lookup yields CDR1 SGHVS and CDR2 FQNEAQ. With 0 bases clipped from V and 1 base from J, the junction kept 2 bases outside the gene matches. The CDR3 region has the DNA TGTGCCAGCAGCTTAGCGGACAGGGCGTCCTACAATGAGCAGTTCTTC. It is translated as CASSLADRASYNEQFF.

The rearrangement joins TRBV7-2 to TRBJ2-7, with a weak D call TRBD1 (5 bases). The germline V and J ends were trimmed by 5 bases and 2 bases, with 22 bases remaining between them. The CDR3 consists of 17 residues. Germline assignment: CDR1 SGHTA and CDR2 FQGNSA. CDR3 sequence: CASSLQTGTEITYEQYF. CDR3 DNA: TGTGCCAGCAGCCTCCAAACAGGAACGGAAATTACCTACGAGCAGTACTTC.

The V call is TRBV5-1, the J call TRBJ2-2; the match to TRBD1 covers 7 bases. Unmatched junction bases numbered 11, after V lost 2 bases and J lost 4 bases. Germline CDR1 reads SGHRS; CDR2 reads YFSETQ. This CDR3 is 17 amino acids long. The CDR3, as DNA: TGCGCCAGCAGCTTCCCGGCGGGCAGGGGGTTCACCGGGGAGCTGTTTTTT. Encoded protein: CASSFPAGRGFTGELFF.

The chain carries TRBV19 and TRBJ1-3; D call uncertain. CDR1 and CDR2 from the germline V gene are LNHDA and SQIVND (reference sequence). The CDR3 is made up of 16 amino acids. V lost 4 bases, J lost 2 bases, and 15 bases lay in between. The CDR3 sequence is CASSKEGRFPGNTIYF. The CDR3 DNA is TGTGCCAGTAGTAAGGAGGGAAGGTTCCCTGGAAACACCATATATTTT.

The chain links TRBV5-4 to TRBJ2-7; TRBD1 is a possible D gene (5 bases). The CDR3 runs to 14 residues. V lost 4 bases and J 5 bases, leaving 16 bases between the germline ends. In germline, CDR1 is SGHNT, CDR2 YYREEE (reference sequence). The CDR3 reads CASSPVMDMNEQYF. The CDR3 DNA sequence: TGTGCCAGCAGCCCCGTTATGGACATGAACGAGCAGTACTTC.

As DNA, the CDR3 is TGTGCCAGCAGCAAGAGGACAGGCGAAGGTTCACCCCTCCACTTT. The encoded protein is CASSKRTGEGSPLHF. V gene TRBV9 combines with J gene TRBJ1-6; TRBD1 agrees at 7 bases. Trimming cost V 4 bases and J 9 bases; bases outside gene matches: 10. The germline gives CDR1 SGDLS, CDR2 YYNGEE. This CDR3 has 15 amino acids.

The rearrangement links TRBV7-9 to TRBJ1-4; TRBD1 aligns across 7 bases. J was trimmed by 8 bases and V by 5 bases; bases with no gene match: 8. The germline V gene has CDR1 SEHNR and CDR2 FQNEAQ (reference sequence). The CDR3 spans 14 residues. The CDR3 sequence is CASSPTGLEEKLFF. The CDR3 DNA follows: TGTGCCAGCAGCCCGACAGGGTTGGAGGAAAAACTGTTTTTT.

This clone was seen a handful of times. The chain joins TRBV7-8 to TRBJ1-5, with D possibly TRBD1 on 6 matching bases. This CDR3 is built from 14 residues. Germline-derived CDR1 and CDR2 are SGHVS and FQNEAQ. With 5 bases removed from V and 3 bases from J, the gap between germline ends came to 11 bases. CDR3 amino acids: CASSHGQLNQPQHF. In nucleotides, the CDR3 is TGTGCCAGCAGCCACGGACAGCTCAATCAGCCCCAGCATTTT.

CDR3 protein: CASSLELNTEAFF. The CDR3 nucleotides are TGCGCCAGCAGCTTGGAACTTAATACTGAAGCTTTCTTT. This chain connects TRBV5-1 to TRBJ1-1, with D hard to call. Between the trimmed V and J ends, which lost 0 bases and 5 bases, there was a span of 8 bases. Germline CDR1 reads SGHRS; CDR2 reads YFSETQ. This CDR3 is 13 amino acids long.

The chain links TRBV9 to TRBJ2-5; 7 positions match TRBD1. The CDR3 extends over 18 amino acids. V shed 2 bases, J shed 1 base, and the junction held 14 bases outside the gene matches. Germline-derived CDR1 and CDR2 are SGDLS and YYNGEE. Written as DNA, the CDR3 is TGTGCCAGCAGCGTGGGGTCGGCCAGGGGGTTGCCCCAAGAGACCCAGTACTTC. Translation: CASSVGSARGLPQETQYF. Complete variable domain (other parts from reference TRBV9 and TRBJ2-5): DSGVTQTPKHLITATGQRVTLRCSPRSGDLSVYWYQQSLDQGLQFLIQYYNGEERAKGNILERFSAQQFPDLHSELNLSSLELGDSALYFCASSVGSARGLPQETQYFGPGTRLLVL.

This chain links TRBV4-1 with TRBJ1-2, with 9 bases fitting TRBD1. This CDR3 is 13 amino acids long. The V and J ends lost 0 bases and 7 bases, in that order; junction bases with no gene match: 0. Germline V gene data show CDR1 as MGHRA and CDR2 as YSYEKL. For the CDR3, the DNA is TGCGCCAGCAGCCAAGAGGACAGGGGTGGCTACACCTTC. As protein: CASSQEDRGGYTF.

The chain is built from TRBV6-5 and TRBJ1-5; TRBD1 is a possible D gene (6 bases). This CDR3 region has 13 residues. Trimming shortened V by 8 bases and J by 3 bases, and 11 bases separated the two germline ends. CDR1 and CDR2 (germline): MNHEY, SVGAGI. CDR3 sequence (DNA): TGTGCCAGCGACAGGAGGAACAATCAGCCCCAGCATTTT. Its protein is CASDRRNNQPQHF.

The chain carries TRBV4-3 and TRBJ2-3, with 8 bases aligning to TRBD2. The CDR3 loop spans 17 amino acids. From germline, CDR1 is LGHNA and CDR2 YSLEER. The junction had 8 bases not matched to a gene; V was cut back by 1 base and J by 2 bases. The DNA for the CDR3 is TGCGCCAGCAGCCAAGGGCGAACTAGCGGATCCACAGATACGCAGTATTTT. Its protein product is CASSQGRTSGSTDTQYF.

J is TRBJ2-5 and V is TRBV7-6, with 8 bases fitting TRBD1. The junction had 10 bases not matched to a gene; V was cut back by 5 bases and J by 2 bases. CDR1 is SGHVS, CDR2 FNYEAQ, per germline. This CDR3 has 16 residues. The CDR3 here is CASSPRTGTPQETQYF. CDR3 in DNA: TGTGCCAGCAGCCCACGGACAGGGACTCCACAAGAGACCCAGTACTTC.

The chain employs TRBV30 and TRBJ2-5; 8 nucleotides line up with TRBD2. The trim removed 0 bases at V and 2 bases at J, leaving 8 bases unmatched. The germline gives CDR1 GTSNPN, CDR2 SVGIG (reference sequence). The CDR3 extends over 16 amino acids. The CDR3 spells CAWSVTGLAEQETQYF. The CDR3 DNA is TGTGCCTGGAGTGTTACCGGACTAGCAGAGCAAGAGACCCAGTACTTC.

CDR3 in amino acids: CASSLSEDLYYEQYF. The CDR3 DNA follows: TGTGCCAGCAGTCTTAGCGAGGACCTTTACTACGAGCAGTACTTC. This chain connects TRBV7-2 to TRBJ2-7, with a tentative D call TRBD2 (5 bases). With 6 bases removed from V and 3 bases from J, the gap between germline ends came to 18 bases. This CDR3 has 15 amino acids. The V gene's germline CDR1 is SGHTA and CDR2 FQGNSA.

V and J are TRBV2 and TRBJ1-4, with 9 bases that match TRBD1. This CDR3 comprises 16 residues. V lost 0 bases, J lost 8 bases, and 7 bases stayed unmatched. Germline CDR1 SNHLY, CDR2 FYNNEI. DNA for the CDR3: TGTGCCAGCAGTGAAGCTGGGACAGGGATTCGCGAAAAACTGTTTTTT. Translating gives CASSEAGTGIREKLFF. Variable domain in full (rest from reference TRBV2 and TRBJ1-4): EPEVTQTPSHQVTQMGQEVILRCVPISNHLYFYWYRQILGQKVEFLVSFYNNEISEKSEIFDDQFSVERPDGSNFTLKIRSTKLEDSAMYFCASSEAGTGIREKLFFGSGTQLSVL.

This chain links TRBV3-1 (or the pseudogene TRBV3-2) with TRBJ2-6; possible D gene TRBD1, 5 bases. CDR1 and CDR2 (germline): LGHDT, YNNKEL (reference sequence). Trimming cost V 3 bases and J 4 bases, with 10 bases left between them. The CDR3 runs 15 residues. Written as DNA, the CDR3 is TGTGCCAGCAGCCAGGGGCAGGAGGGGGCCAACGTCCTGACTTTC. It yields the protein CASSQGQEGANVLTF.